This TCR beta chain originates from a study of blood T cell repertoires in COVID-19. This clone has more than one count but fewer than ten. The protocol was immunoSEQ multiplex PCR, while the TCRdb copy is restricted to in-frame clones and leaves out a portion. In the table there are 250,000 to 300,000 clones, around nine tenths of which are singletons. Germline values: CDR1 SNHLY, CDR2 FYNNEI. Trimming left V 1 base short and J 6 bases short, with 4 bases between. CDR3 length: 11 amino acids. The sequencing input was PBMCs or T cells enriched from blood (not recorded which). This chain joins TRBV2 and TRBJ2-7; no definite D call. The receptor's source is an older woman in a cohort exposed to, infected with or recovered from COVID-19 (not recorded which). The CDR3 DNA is TGTGCCAGCAGTGAAGTGGCCGAGCAGTACTTC. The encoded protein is CASSEVAEQYF.